The present T cell receptor (beta chain) was sequenced within a study of shared clonotypes between healthy human individuals. Sequencing was performed with immunoSEQ multiplex PCR; in TCRdb, only in-frame clones are kept and a portion is missing. The repertoire holds about 2.3 million clones, with approximately 90% as singletons. CDR1 and CDR2 (germline): GTSNPN, SVGIG (reference sequence). V gave up 3 bases and J gave up 3 bases; unmatched junction bases: 9. The CDR3 extends over 17 amino acids. The rearrangement uses TRBV30 and TRBJ2-1, with 12 nucleotides matching TRBD2. Sequencing was carried out using naive CD4+ T cells from PBMCs. Subset defined: CD45RA+ positively selected. This sequence originates from a man between 18 and 35 years old in good health. Some clones in this sample may be carry-over from other donors' samples. CDR3 in amino acids: CAWSVLAGGGGYNEQFF. CDR3 in DNA: TGTGCCTGGAGCGTACTAGCGGGAGGCGGGGGCTACAATGAGCAGTTCTTC.